A single sample gave rise to the 31 T cell receptor beta chains below, sequenced in a study of T cells of healthy individuals. TCRdb re-called the 5' RACE reads with MiXCR, one entry per CDR3 protein. The data show about 53,000 distinct CDR3 sequences, 14% to 15% seen once. The source is a human donor in good health.

In this sample, this clonotype turned up a few times. The chain joins TRBV5-1 to TRBJ2-7; D not resolved. The CDR3 covers 11 residues. V was shortened by 1 base and J by 5 bases, with 4 bases between the two germline ends. Germline-derived CDR1 and CDR2 are SGHRS and YFSETQ. CDR3 DNA sequence: TGCGCCAGCAGCTTGCGGAACGAGCAGTACTTC. Translating gives CASSLRNEQYF.

A word on this clonotype: A read error may be the cause here, since a much bigger clone is one base away. The V call is TRBV9, the J call TRBJ2-7, with 7 bases lining up with TRBD2. Per germline, CDR1 SGDLS and CDR2 YYNGEE. The CDR3 runs 14 residues. CDR3 amino acids: CASSLGGYSYEQNF. Here the CDR3 DNA reads TGTGCCAGCAGCTTGGGGGGGTACTCCTACGAGCAGAACTTC.

This clonotype was counted only a few times. The chain joins TRBV4-1 to TRBJ1-2, with D unclear. Trimming stripped 0 bases from V and 5 bases from J, with 10 bases between. In germline, CDR1 is MGHRA, CDR2 YSYEKL. There are 14 residues in the CDR3. The CDR3 is CASSQDTEGYGYTF. In nucleotides, the CDR3 is TGCGCCAGCAGCCAAGATACAGAAGGGTATGGCTACACCTTC.

This clonotype appeared a few times. The genes are TRBV20-1 and TRBJ2-3, with D uncertain. Germline V gene lookup returns CDR1 DFQATT and CDR2 SNEGSKA (reference sequence). V shed 6 bases and J shed 1 base, with 8 bases lying between them. The CDR3 is made up of 12 amino acids. The CDR3 nucleotides are TGCAGTGCGGAATTAGGCACAGATACGCAGTATTTT. This sequence encodes CSAELGTDTQYF.

At least ten counts were recorded for this clonotype. The CDR3 region has the DNA TGTGCCAGCAGCGCAGGGTTAAGCAATCAGCCCCAGCATTTT. This gives the protein CASSAGLSNQPQHF. The chain uses TRBV9 and TRBJ1-5; tentatively, D is TRBD1 (5 bases). Trimming took 3 bases from V and 1 from J, leaving 8 bases between them. CDR1 SGDLS and CDR2 YYNGEE come from the germline V gene. This CDR3 spans 14 amino acids.

This chain links TRBV5-1 with TRBJ2-1, with TRBD2 matching 9 bases. V was pared by 6 bases and J by 4 bases, with 17 bases of the junction left unmatched. This CDR3 contains 18 residues. Germline values: CDR1 SGHRS, CDR2 YFSETQ. CDR3 coding DNA: TGCGCCAGCATGGTTAGCGGGGGCCCCAATGCTATATACAATGAGCAGTTCTTC. This encodes CASMVSGGPNAIYNEQFF.

A single count supports this clonotype. Since a much larger clone is just one base distant, this may be a read error. This chain joins TRBV3-1 and TRBJ2-1, with 10 bases lining up with TRBD2. Germline values: CDR1 LGHDT, CDR2 YNNKEL (reference sequence). The CDR3 spans 18 residues. The trim removed 0 bases at V and 6 bases at J, leaving 11 bases unmatched. The CDR3 nucleotides are TGTGCCAGCAGCCAAGAAGGACTAGCGGAAGGATTCACCAATGAGCAGTTCTTC. It yields the protein CASSQEGLAEGFTNEQFF.

This clonotype was seen repeatedly, ten times or more. The rearrangement links TRBV10-3 to TRBJ2-3, with D possibly TRBD2 on 5 matching bases. V lost 4 bases, J lost 3 bases, and 11 bases lay in between. There are 14 residues in the CDR3. Germline V lookup: CDR1 ENHRY, CDR2 SYGVKD. CDR3 sequence: CAISGRAETDTQYF. In DNA, the CDR3 is TGTGCCATCAGTGGCAGAGCGGAGACAGATACGCAGTATTTT.

The V and J genes are TRBV19 and TRBJ1-2, with TRBD1 identical over 9 bases. Germline CDR1 and CDR2: LNHDA and SQIVND (reference sequence). The CDR3 is 15 residues long. With V trimmed by 2 bases and J by 2 bases, 3 bases remained unmatched. CDR3 in amino acids: CASSIYRGRNYGYTF. CDR3 sequence (DNA): TGTGCCAGTAGTATATACAGGGGGCGAAACTATGGCTACACCTTC. The full variable domain, its missing parts supplied by reference TRBV19 and TRBJ1-2, is DGGITQSPKYLFRKEGQNVTLSCEQNLNHDAMYWYRQDPGQGLRLIYYSQIVNDFQKGDIAEGYSVSREKKESFPLTVTSAQKNPTAFYLCASSIYRGRNYGYTFGSGTRLTVV.

This clonotype was found a few times. The V and J genes are TRBV4-3 and TRBJ1-4, with a weak D call TRBD1 (5 bases). Looked up from germline, CDR1 is LGHNA and CDR2 is YSLEER. The V and J ends lost 4 bases and 2 bases respectively, with 11 bases between them. The CDR3 sequence is 15 residues long. The CDR3 loop is CASSPQSGTNEKLFF. DNA for the CDR3: TGCGCCAGCAGCCCGCAATCAGGGACTAATGAAAAACTGTTTTTT.

This clonotype has a handful of counts. The rearrangement uses TRBV10-3 and TRBJ1-5, with D unclear. This CDR3 has 14 amino acids. Germline V gives CDR1 ENHRY, CDR2 SYGVKD. Trimming left V 2 bases short and J 6 bases short, with 11 bases between. CDR3 protein: CAISEGQKGQPQHF. In nucleotides, the CDR3 is TGTGCCATCAGTGAGGGGCAGAAGGGTCAGCCCCAGCATTTT.

This clonotype was detected many times. The chain carries TRBV4-3 and TRBJ2-1, with 7 nucleotides matching TRBD1. The CDR3 is made up of 16 amino acids. CDR1 and CDR2 from the germline V gene are LGHNA and YSLEER. The J segment lost 2 bases and the V segment lost 0 bases, leaving 4 bases of the junction unmatched. The CDR3 sequence: CASSQDTGAPYNEQFF. Written as DNA, the CDR3 is TGCGCCAGCAGCCAAGATACAGGGGCGCCCTACAATGAGCAGTTCTTC.

Only a few counts were recorded for this clonotype. The chain carries TRBV20-1 and TRBJ1-1; perhaps TRBD1 as D (5 bases). The CDR3 spans 14 residues. Germline assignment: CDR1 DFQATT and CDR2 SNEGSKA (reference sequence). Trimming removed 0 bases at V and 4 bases at J, with 12 bases between. DNA of the CDR3: TGCAGTGCTAGAGATTGGGACCGGGCCACTGAAGCTTTCTTT. It specifies CSARDWDRATEAFF.

This clonotype occurred a few times. The chain recombines TRBV6-6 with TRBJ2-3, with D tentatively TRBD1 or TRBD2 (5 bases each). Germline V gene lookup returns CDR1 MNHNY and CDR2 SVGAGI (reference sequence). Trimming pared 4 bases from V and 0 bases from J, leaving 8 bases between. This CDR3 has 14 amino acids. DNA of the CDR3: TGTGCCAGCAGTTCGGGACGGAGCACAGATACGCAGTATTTT. Translation gives CASSSGRSTDTQYF.

This chain links TRBV6-2 or TRBV6-3 with TRBJ2-7; 8 bases map to TRBD2. Trimming cost V 2 bases and J 4 bases; bases outside gene matches: 1. Germline values: CDR1 MNHEY, CDR2 SVGEGT. The CDR3 runs 13 residues. The CDR3 here is CASSYGGRYEQYF. CDR3 sequence (DNA): TGTGCCAGCAGTTACGGCGGGAGGTACGAGCAGTACTTC.

This clonotype showed up many times. The gene calls are TRBV5-1 and TRBJ1-2, with 9 bases matching TRBD1. The CDR3 covers 15 residues. From germline, CDR1 is SGHRS and CDR2 YFSETQ. Germline trimming cut 2 bases from V and 6 bases from J; bases unmatched to any gene: 8. In DNA form, the CDR3 reads TGCGCCAGCAGCTTCGGTTCCCGGGACAGGGATGGCTACACCTTC. It yields the protein CASSFGSRDRDGYTF.

This clonotype was observed at least ten times. This chain uses TRBV20-1 with TRBJ1-2, with 9 nucleotides matching TRBD1. Germline V CDR1 and CDR2: DFQATT, SNEGSKA (reference sequence). Trimming took 0 bases from V and 3 from J; bases not matched to a gene: 2. The CDR3 loop spans 14 amino acids. The CDR3 DNA reads TGCAGTGCTAGAGAGGGACAGGGTGACTATGGCTACACCTTC. As protein: CSAREGQGDYGYTF.

This clonotype was seen at least ten times. The J gene is TRBJ1-6, the V gene TRBV6-4; tentatively, D is TRBD1 (5 bases). Trimming took off 5 bases at V and 10 bases at J, with 12 bases between the two ends. Looked up from germline, CDR1 is MRHNA and CDR2 is SNTAGT. The CDR3 totals 13 residues. The CDR3 sequence is CASSSQGGSPLHF. DNA for the CDR3: TGTGCCAGCAGTTCCCAGGGAGGATCACCCCTCCACTTT.

The CDR3 coding sequence is TGTGCCAGCAGCGAGACGGGGGGACTAGGAGCTTATACGCAGTATTTT. Translating gives CASSETGGLGAYTQYF. This sequence joins TRBV9 and TRBJ2-3, with TRBD2 identical over 8 bases. Trimming cost V 3 bases and J 7 bases; bases outside gene matches: 13. Germline CDR1 SGDLS, CDR2 YYNGEE. This CDR3 region has 16 residues.

The chain recombines TRBV5-1 with TRBJ2-7; the D gene is possibly TRBD1 (6 bases). The germline V and J ends were trimmed by 7 bases and 5 bases, with 19 bases remaining between them. Looked up from germline, CDR1 is SGHRS and CDR2 is YFSETQ. The CDR3 is 14 amino acids. The CDR3 protein is CASARTGDKDEQYF. DNA for the CDR3: TGCGCCAGCGCGAGGACCGGGGACAAAGACGAGCAGTACTTC.

In this sample, this clonotype turned up a few times. This rearrangement joins TRBV18 to TRBJ2-7, with a weak D call TRBD2 (5 bases). CDR3 length: 14 residues. Germline V gene sequence: CDR1 KGHSH, CDR2 LQKENI. Trimming shortened V by 2 bases and J by 3 bases, and 11 bases separated the two germline ends. The CDR3, as DNA: TGTGCCAGCTCACCAGGACGGACTTTCTACGAGCAGTACTTC. Translation gives CASSPGRTFYEQYF.

This clonotype was counted at least ten times. The CDR3: CASSRGTTQGTGELFF. CDR3 bases: TGCGCCAGCAGCCGAGGGACCACTCAGGGCACCGGGGAGCTGTTTTTT. The gene calls are TRBV5-1 and TRBJ2-2; D is possibly TRBD1 or TRBD2 (5 bases each). The V and J ends lost 4 bases and 4 bases respectively, with 17 bases between them. Germline V gene lookup returns CDR1 SGHRS and CDR2 YFSETQ. This CDR3 comprises 16 residues.

Ten or more counts support this clonotype. The genes are TRBV9 and TRBJ2-1; a possible D gene is TRBD2 (6 bases). CDR1 is SGDLS and CDR2 is YYNGEE in the germline V gene. This CDR3 contains 13 residues. V lost 7 bases to trimming and J lost 5 bases, with 13 bases between them. CDR3 DNA sequence: TGTGCCAGCGGGACTCGGACGGACAATGAGCAGTTCTTC. Its protein is CASGTRTDNEQFF.

This clonotype was recorded a few times. The chain carries TRBV20-1 and TRBJ2-5, with 13 bases identical to TRBD2. The ends lost 2 bases at V and 3 bases at J; junction bases unmatched: 15. Germline V CDR1 and CDR2: DFQATT, SNEGSKA (reference sequence). There are 19 residues in the CDR3. CDR3 amino acids: CSARPPEGLAGAFKETQYF. In DNA, the CDR3 is TGCAGTGCTAGACCGCCGGAAGGACTAGCGGGAGCCTTCAAAGAGACCCAGTACTTC.

This clonotype was detected ten times or more. The CDR3 loop is CSAVQGLTYEQYF. For the CDR3, the DNA is TGCAGTGCTGTTCAGGGACTCACCTACGAGCAGTACTTC. This chain links TRBV20-1 with TRBJ2-7, with D possibly being TRBD2 (6 bases). The V gene's germline CDR1 is DFQATT and CDR2 SNEGSKA (reference sequence). Trimming removed 5 bases from V and 2 bases from J, with 13 bases in between. The CDR3 length is 13 residues.

The chain couples TRBV29-1 to TRBJ1-2; no reliable D call. Per germline, CDR1 SQVTM and CDR2 ANQGSEA. The CDR3 runs to 12 residues. V shed 7 bases and J shed 4 bases, with 13 bases lying between them. CDR3 coding DNA: TGCAGCGCAGAGCGGGGAAGCTATGGCTACACCTTC. It encodes CSAERGSYGYTF. The variable domain in full, completed from reference TRBV29-1 and TRBJ1-2, reads SAVISQKPSRDICQRGTSLTIQCQVDSQVTMMFWYRQQPGQSLTLIATANQGSEATYESGFVIDKFPISRPNLTFSTLTVSNMSPEDSSIYLCSAERGSYGYTFGSGTRLTVV.

In this sample, this clonotype turned up many times. V and J are TRBV10-3 and TRBJ2-1; 8 positions match TRBD2. J gave up 5 bases and V 4 bases, and 7 bases lay outside the gene matches. Looked up from germline, CDR1 is ENHRY and CDR2 is SYGVKD. This CDR3 comprises 15 residues. DNA for the CDR3: TGTGCCATCAGTGGTATAGCGGGAACCCACAATGAGCAGTTCTTC. This gives the protein CAISGIAGTHNEQFF.

The table lists this clonotype with many counts. V usage is TRBV6-1 and J usage is TRBJ2-2; TRBD1 matches at 7 bases. This CDR3 spans 18 amino acids. Germline trimming cut 6 bases from V and 0 bases from J; bases unmatched to any gene: 13. Germline V gene sequence: CDR1 MNHNS, CDR2 SASEGT. In nucleotides, the CDR3 is TGTGCCAGCAGCGCATTTGGTCACAGGGGCGCGAACACCGGGGAGCTGTTTTTT. It yields the protein CASSAFGHRGANTGELFF.

This clonotype was counted a few times. This chain links TRBV6-5 with TRBJ1-1, with D perhaps TRBD1 (5 bases). The CDR3 has 14 residues. Germline V lookup: CDR1 MNHEY, CDR2 SVGAGI. V lost 0 bases, J lost 4 bases, and 9 bases lay in between. CDR3 bases: TGTGCCAGCAGTTACTCGGAGGGGTCCACTGAAGCTTTCTTT. Encoded protein: CASSYSEGSTEAFF.

At least ten counts were recorded for this clonotype. This chain connects TRBV2 to TRBJ1-6; D not certain. Per germline, CDR1 SNHLY and CDR2 FYNNEI. The germline V and J ends were trimmed by 1 base and 7 bases, with 5 bases remaining between them. The CDR3 extends over 13 amino acids. The CDR3 DNA reads as TGTGCCAGCAGTGAAGACCGGAATTCACCCCTCCACTTT. Translating it yields CASSEDRNSPLHF. The full variable domain, in which reference TRBV2 and TRBJ1-6 provide the parts outside the CDR3, is EPEVTQTPSHQVTQMGQEVILRCVPISNHLYFYWYRQILGQKVEFLVSFYNNEISEKSEIFDDQFSVERPDGSNFTLKIRSTKLEDSAMYFCASSEDRNSPLHFGNGTRLTVT.

In its sample, this clonotype was seen many times. It is likely a read error, because the conserved phenylalanine at the end of the CDR3 is missing. This chain links TRBV4-1 with TRBJ1-6; D remains ambiguous. CDR3 length: 13 amino acids. V dropped 4 bases and J dropped 8 bases, with 9 bases sitting between them. From germline, CDR1 is MGHRA and CDR2 YSYEKL. The CDR3 coding sequence is TGCGCCAGCAGCCGCTCGCCCGATTCACCCCTCCACCTT. Translation: CASSRSPDSPLHL.